The entry below gives a single T cell receptor beta chain sequence along with its context. V was shortened by 2 bases and J by 5 bases, with 10 bases between the two germline ends. The germline CDR1 and CDR2 sequences are KGHSH and LQKENI. The CDR3 has 14 residues. The method was immunoSEQ multiplex PCR; TCRdb's version includes in-frame clones alone and lacks a portion of them. The data hold around 27,000 clones, with less than 60% observed a single time. This sample is drawn from a study of cytotoxic CD8 clonotypes in ibrutinib-treated CLL. The specimen was PBMCs, collected before ibrutinib treatment. The receptor was isolated from a human donor with chronic lymphocytic leukemia. The V gene is TRBV18, the J gene TRBJ2-1; the D gene is possibly TRBD2 (5 bases). CDR3 loop: CASSPRAGDNEQFF. The CDR3 DNA is TGTGCCAGCTCACCAAGGGCCGGGGACAATGAGCAGTTCTTC.